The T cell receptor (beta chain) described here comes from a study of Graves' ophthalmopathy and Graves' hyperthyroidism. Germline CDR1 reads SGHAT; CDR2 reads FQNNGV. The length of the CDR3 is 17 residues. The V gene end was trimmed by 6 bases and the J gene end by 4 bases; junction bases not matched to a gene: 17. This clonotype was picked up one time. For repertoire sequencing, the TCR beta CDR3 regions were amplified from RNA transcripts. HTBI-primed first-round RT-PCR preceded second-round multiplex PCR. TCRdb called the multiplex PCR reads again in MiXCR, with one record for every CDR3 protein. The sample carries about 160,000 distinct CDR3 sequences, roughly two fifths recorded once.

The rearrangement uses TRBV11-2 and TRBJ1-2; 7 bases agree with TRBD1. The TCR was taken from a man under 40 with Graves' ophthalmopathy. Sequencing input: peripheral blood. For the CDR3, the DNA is TGTGCCAGCAGTTACCCCCGGGACAGTGGACTCATCTATGGCTACACCTTC. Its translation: CASSYPRDSGLIYGYTF.